The next 24 T cell receptor beta chains were all read from a single sample in a study of blood T cell repertoires in COVID-19. Data came from immunoSEQ multiplex PCR; TCRdb stores just in-frame clones and leaves some out. This table has more than 130,000 clones, approximately 80% appearing once. Sequenced sample: peripheral blood. These TCRs come from a human donor in a cohort sampled during active COVID-19.

V is TRBV9 and J is TRBJ1-3; D is unresolved. V was clipped by 3 bases and J by 0 bases, with 19 bases between them. CDR3 size: 18 residues. CDR1 and CDR2 from the germline V gene are SGDLS and YYNGEE. DNA for the CDR3: TGTGCCAGCAGCGCTATATCCTCCTCAGGTATCTCTGGAAACACCATATATTTT. It specifies CASSAISSSGISGNTIYF. Combining the CDR3 with reference TRBV9 and TRBJ1-3 gives the whole variable domain DSGVTQTPKHLITATGQRVTLRCSPRSGDLSVYWYQQSLDQGLQFLIQYYNGEERAKGNILERFSAQQFPDLHSELNLSSLELGDSALYFCASSAISSSGISGNTIYFGEGSWLTVV.

The J gene is TRBJ2-3, the V gene TRBV7-8, with 11 bases that match TRBD1. The CDR3 runs 18 residues. V shed 0 bases and J 4 bases; nucleotides not matched to a gene: 9. The germline CDR1 and CDR2 sequences are SGHVS and FQNEAQ. This CDR3 reads CASSLAPYRTGGADTQYF. The CDR3 DNA reads as TGTGCCAGCAGCTTAGCGCCGTATAGGACAGGGGGCGCAGATACGCAGTATTTT.

The chain employs TRBV30 and TRBJ1-1; D may be TRBD1 (5 bases). Trimming took 8 bases from V and 0 from J, leaving 16 bases between them. Germline CDR1 GTSNPN, CDR2 SVGIG (reference sequence). The CDR3 is made up of 14 amino acids. The CDR3 coding sequence is TGTGCCGGGGGGTGGGCAGGTTTGAACACTGAAGCTTTCTTT. This gives the protein CAGGWAGLNTEAFF. Supplemented by reference TRBV30 and TRBJ1-1, the full variable domain reads SQTIHQWPATLVQPVGSPLSLECTVEGTSNPNLYWYRQAAGRGLQLLFYSVGIGQISSEVPQNLSASRPQDRQFILSSKKLLLSDSGFYLCAGGWAGLNTEAFFGQGTRLTVV.

V gene TRBV12-3 or TRBV12-4 combines with J gene TRBJ2-5; 7 nucleotides line up with TRBD1. V dropped 1 base and J dropped 6; count of bases not matched to a gene: 2. The CDR3 covers 13 residues. The CDR3 reads CASSLVRGKTQYF. For the CDR3, the DNA is TGTGCCAGCAGTTTAGTCAGGGGGAAGACCCAGTACTTC.

This clone was recorded only once. This rearrangement joins TRBV6-1 to TRBJ1-5, with TRBD1 matching over 10 bases. The CDR3 is 14 amino acids. Germline V gene lookup returns CDR1 MNHNS and CDR2 SASEGT. The J segment lost 9 bases and the V segment lost 3 bases, leaving 5 bases of the junction unmatched. DNA of the CDR3: TGTGCCAGCAGTGACGGACAGGGGGGGAGGCCCCAGCATTTT. Its protein product is CASSDGQGGRPQHF.

V and J are TRBV29-1 and TRBJ1-2, with TRBD1 identical over 10 bases. V shed 1 base and J 8 bases; nucleotides not matched to a gene: 7. The CDR3 covers 14 residues. Looked up from germline, CDR1 is SQVTM and CDR2 is ANQGSEA. The CDR3 protein is CSVEVDRGRGGYTF. The CDR3 bases are TGCAGCGTTGAAGTTGACAGGGGGCGAGGCGGCTACACCTTC. Looking up the rest from reference TRBV29-1 and TRBJ1-2 gives the full variable domain: SAVISQKPSRDICQRGTSLTIQCQVDSQVTMMFWYRQQPGQSLTLIATANQGSEATYESGFVIDKFPISRPNLTFSTLTVSNMSPEDSSIYLCSVEVDRGRGGYTFGSGTRLTVV.

There are a few counts of this clone. The rearrangement links TRBV25-1 to TRBJ1-5, with D hard to call. Trimming removed 6 bases from V and 4 bases from J, with 16 bases in between. The CDR3 covers 15 residues. Germline assignment: CDR1 MGHDK and CDR2 SYGVNS. The DNA for the CDR3 is TGTGCCAGCAGCGCCTCCCGAGGGAGTAATCAGCCCCAGCATTTT. As protein: CASSASRGSNQPQHF.

In nucleotides, the CDR3 is TGTGCCAGCAGCCCTGGGGGGAACCAAGAGACCCAGTACTTC. Encoded protein: CASSPGGNQETQYF. The genes are TRBV11-3 and TRBJ2-5, with D possibly matching TRBD2 (6 bases). Trimming shortened V by 5 bases and J by 0 bases, and 10 bases separated the two germline ends. From germline, CDR1 is SGHNT and CDR2 YENEEA. This CDR3 spans 14 amino acids.

The chain couples TRBV7-9 to TRBJ2-5; D perhaps matches TRBD2 (6 bases). Trimming took 5 bases from V and 5 from J, leaving 12 bases between them. The CDR3 contains 13 residues. Per germline, CDR1 SEHNR and CDR2 FQNEAQ (reference sequence). CDR3 nucleotide sequence: TGTGCCAGCAGCAGTCCTGGGGGGGAGACCCAGTACTTC. It codes for CASSSPGGETQYF.

This CDR3 reads CASSHGTSGGTDTQYF. The DNA for the CDR3 is TGTGCCAGCAGCCACGGGACTAGCGGGGGCACAGATACGCAGTATTTT. The V call is TRBV3-1 (or the pseudogene TRBV3-2), the J call TRBJ2-3; 13 positions agree with TRBD2. Per germline, CDR1 LGHDT and CDR2 YNNKEL (reference sequence). Germline trimming cut 3 bases from V and 1 base from J; bases unmatched to any gene: 1. CDR3 length equals 16 residues.

This chain uses TRBV19 with TRBJ1-2, with D maybe TRBD1 (6 bases). V lost 7 bases to trimming and J lost 8 bases, with 17 bases between them. This CDR3 is 13 amino acids long. The germline V gene has CDR1 LNHDA and CDR2 SQIVND (reference sequence). The CDR3 DNA reads as TGTGCCAGTAACACACAGGGACGGCGGGGCTACACCTTC. Protein sequence: CASNTQGRRGYTF.

The chain joins TRBV5-1 to TRBJ1-1; TRBD1 aligns across 8 bases. The CDR3 sequence is 16 residues long. From germline, CDR1 is SGHRS and CDR2 YFSETQ. Trimming removed 3 bases from V and 0 bases from J; junction bases left unmatched: 7. CDR3 region: CASSSGQGALNTEAFF. The CDR3 DNA reads TGCGCCAGCAGCTCGGGGCAGGGGGCCTTGAACACTGAAGCTTTCTTT.

This chain uses TRBV19 with TRBJ2-7; perhaps TRBD2 as D (5 bases). The germline CDR1 and CDR2 sequences are LNHDA and SQIVND (reference sequence). Trimming shortened V by 7 bases and J by 9 bases, and 22 bases separated the two germline ends. The CDR3 is 14 residues long. The DNA for the CDR3 is TGTGCCAGTAAGAAAGGACTTTATAGTGTCGGGCAGTACTTC. Protein sequence: CASKKGLYSVGQYF. The whole variable domain, remainder taken from reference TRBV19 and TRBJ2-7, is DGGITQSPKYLFRKEGQNVTLSCEQNLNHDAMYWYRQDPGQGLRLIYYSQIVNDFQKGDIAEGYSVSREKKESFPLTVTSAQKNPTAFYLCASKKGLYSVGQYFGPGTRLTVT.

Note on this clone: The conserved final phenylalanine or tryptophan is absent from the CDR3, which likely points to a read error. It is unclear where the CDR3 begins or ends on the DNA, so no DNA is shown, and the CDR3 is as TCRdb lists it. The genes are TRBV21-1 and TRBJ1-1; TRBD1 is taken as the D call from the table, unchecked against the DNA. TRBV21-1 is marked as a pseudogene. The CDR3 spans 11 residues, counting both ends. The CDR3 sequence is CASSTRQVPGL.

This clone showed up just a few times. This chain joins TRBV7-8 and TRBJ2-1, with 9 nucleotides matching TRBD2. Germline assignment: CDR1 SGHVS and CDR2 FQNEAQ. This CDR3 is 18 amino acids long. After removal of 5 bases from V and 3 bases from J, the junction contained 14 bases not matched to a gene. The CDR3 DNA reads as TGTGCCAGCAGCCGGCTGGGAGGCGGGGGGGCGGACTACAATGAGCAGTTCTTC. Translating gives CASSRLGGGGADYNEQFF.

The chain carries TRBV6-5 and TRBJ2-1; weak D call: TRBD1 (5 bases). The CDR3 is 13 amino acids. Germline V gives CDR1 MNHEY, CDR2 SVGAGI. With 3 bases removed from V and 7 bases from J, the gap between germline ends came to 10 bases. The DNA for the CDR3 is TGTGCCAGCAGTTATGGCAGGGTTAATGAGCAGTTCTTC. Translation gives CASSYGRVNEQFF.

The V call is TRBV30, the J call TRBJ2-3; D gene uncertain. The germline V gene encodes CDR1 GTSNPN and CDR2 SVGIG (reference sequence). Trimming took off 7 bases at V and 5 bases at J, with 13 bases between the two ends. The CDR3 sequence is 12 residues long. The DNA for the CDR3 is TGTGCCTCGGGCGGTACGTTAGATACGCAGTATTTT. Translating gives CASGGTLDTQYF. The whole variable domain, filled in from reference TRBV30 and TRBJ2-3, reads SQTIHQWPATLVQPVGSPLSLECTVEGTSNPNLYWYRQAAGRGLQLLFYSVGIGQISSEVPQNLSASRPQDRQFILSSKKLLLSDSGFYLCASGGTLDTQYFGPGTRLTVL.

The CDR3 loop reads CASRIPFGDTQYF. Here the CDR3 DNA reads TGTGCCAGCAGAATCCCGTTCGGGGATACGCAGTATTTT. J is TRBJ2-3 and V is TRBV28; D not certain. The CDR3 runs to 13 residues. V lost 6 bases and J lost 6, with 13 bases in between. The germline V gene encodes CDR1 MDHEN and CDR2 SYDVKM.

The chain has TRBV7-2 and TRBJ1-2; the match to TRBD1 covers 8 bases. Germline V gene lookup returns CDR1 SGHTA and CDR2 FQGNSA. The CDR3 extends over 15 amino acids. The junction had 11 bases not matched to a gene; V was cut back by 4 bases and J by 7 bases. CDR3 sequence: CASSSRQGALGGYTF. In DNA, the CDR3 is TGTGCCAGCAGCTCGCGGCAGGGGGCCTTAGGTGGCTACACCTTC. Variable domain in full (rest from reference TRBV7-2 and TRBJ1-2): GAGVSQSPSNKVTEKGKDVELRCDPISGHTALYWYRQSLGQGLEFLIYFQGNSAPDKSGLPSDRFSAERTGGSVSTLTIQRTQQEDSAVYLCASSSRQGALGGYTFGSGTRLTVV.

The V call is TRBV28, the J call TRBJ2-6; no clear D. Trimming stripped 6 bases from V and 0 bases from J, with 9 bases between. CDR1 and CDR2 from the germline V gene are MDHEN and SYDVKM. The CDR3 totals 15 residues. The CDR3 region is CASSQSISGANVLTF. The CDR3 DNA reads TGTGCCAGCAGCCAATCCATCTCTGGGGCCAACGTCCTGACTTTC.

The V and J genes are TRBV2 and TRBJ1-6; 8 bases align to TRBD1. V was clipped by 6 bases and J by 7 bases; unmatched bases: 8. The CDR3 is 15 residues long. CDR1 is SNHLY and CDR2 is FYNNEI in the germline V gene. The CDR3 region is CASSFGTGLNSPLHF. The CDR3 DNA sequence: TGTGCCAGCAGCTTCGGGACAGGACTGAATTCACCCCTCCACTTT.

This clone was counted a few times. The rearrangement joins TRBV15 to TRBJ1-6; no clear D gene. The V gene lost 1 base and the J gene lost 8 bases, with 6 bases spanning the gap. The CDR3 runs to 13 residues. The germline V gene has CDR1 LNHNV and CDR2 YYDKDF (reference sequence). The CDR3 is CATSRGRDSPLHF. CDR3 DNA: TGTGCCACCAGCAGAGGGCGGGATTCACCCCTCCACTTT. Full variable domain (outside the CDR3, taken from reference TRBV15 and TRBJ1-6): DAMVIQNPRYQVTQFGKPVTLSCSQTLNHNVMYWYQQKSSQAPKLLFHYYDKDFNNEADTPDNFQSRRPNTSFCFLDIRSPGLGDTAMYLCATSRGRDSPLHFGNGTRLTVT.

The rearrangement uses TRBV6-5 and TRBJ2-7, with 7 bases that match TRBD1. With 5 bases clipped from V and 2 bases from J, the junction kept 9 bases outside the gene matches. The CDR3 is made up of 15 amino acids. Germline lookup yields CDR1 MNHEY and CDR2 SVGAGI. CDR3 sequence: CASSTRTGQTYEQYF. The CDR3 nucleotides read TGTGCCAGCAGTACCCGGACAGGCCAGACCTACGAGCAGTACTTC.

This clone occurred once. V gene TRBV7-9 combines with J gene TRBJ2-7, with D possibly matching TRBD1 (6 bases). This CDR3 comprises 13 residues. Germline CDR1 is SEHNR and CDR2 is FQNEAQ (reference sequence). Trimming shortened V by 3 bases and J by 5 bases, and 11 bases separated the two germline ends. Written as DNA, the CDR3 is TGTGCCAGCAGCTTCAGGGGAACTCACGAGCAGTACTTC. Translation: CASSFRGTHEQYF. The full variable domain, in which reference TRBV7-9 and TRBJ2-7 provide the parts outside the CDR3, is DTGVSQNPRHKITKRGQNVTFRCDPISEHNRLYWYRQTLGQGPEFLTYFQNEAQLEKSRLLSDRFSAERPKGSFSTLEIQRTEQGDSAMYLCASSFRGTHEQYFGPGTRLTVT.